This T cell receptor (beta chain) emerged from a study of blood T cell repertoires in COVID-19. Study-level information: COVID-19 samples collected from the United States, Italy and Spain covered acute and convalescent phases. T cells, B-cell-depleted T cells, or PBMCs supplied cDNA or gDNA.

This table comes from immunoSEQ multiplex PCR, and its TCRdb copy is limited to in-frame clones, with some not included. This table holds about 81,000 clones, approximately 87% found once. The CDR3 runs to 15 residues. The germline V and J ends were trimmed by 0 bases and 1 base, with 7 bases remaining between them. Germline CDR1 and CDR2: SGHRS and YFSETQ. The sequence derives from a woman in her seventies with acute or convalescent COVID-19. Source material: peripheral blood. This chain joins TRBV5-1 and TRBJ2-2; no reliable D call. As DNA, the CDR3 is TGCGCCAGCAGCTTGGCTGAGGAGAACACCGGGGAGCTGTTTTTT. Its translation is CASSLAEENTGELFF. Looking up the rest from reference TRBV5-1 and TRBJ2-2 gives the full variable domain: KAGVTQTPRYLIKTRGQQVTLSCSPISGHRSVSWYQQTPGQGLQFLFEYFSETQRNKGNFPGRFSGRQFSNSRSEMNVSTLELGDSALYLCASSLAEENTGELFFGEGSRLTVL.